Listed here is a single T cell receptor (beta chain). This clone was counted a few times. The clone's antigen remains unknown. The input lacks base qualities; no much larger clone sits a single base away. One collaborating source in Seattle enrolled patients while the patients were actively infected and followed the patients over time throughout the course of disease. Whole blood was collected in K2EDTA tubes by collaborating institutions according to the institutions' own protocols. For TCRbeta analysis, collaborator samples were shipped as frozen whole blood, as isolated PBMCs, or as DNA extracted from either sample type. V has 0 bases trimmed and J has 4 bases trimmed; junction bases matching no gene number 11. The CDR3 starts with the cysteine, ends with the phenylalanine, and has 17 residues. Of the read, only the CDR3 DNA is kept; its 51 bases are in frame from base 1. The germline V gene specifies SGHDT as CDR1 and YYEEEE as CDR2.

TCRbeta CDR3 regions were amplified from genomic DNA by means of the immunoSEQ Assay, a bias-controlled multiplex PCR. In the paper's pipeline: Within the assay, amplification of reference gene primers was used to estimate how many nucleated cells each sample contained. To quantify the absolute abundance of each unique TCRbeta CDR3 rearrangement, sequence reads were collapsed and filtered. For each sample, productive Simpson clonality was calculated by taking the square root of Simpson's diversity index across productive rearrangements. TCRdb re-hosts the immuneACCESS table, in-frame sequences only. Its copies lack some clones; in the studies checked, an unresolved V gene accounts for under half of them, and the cause for the rest is not known. For V, J and clone size, that table is used; D and trimming come from the DNA. In this sample the table shows approximately 210,000 clones, around four fifths of which occur a single time. Together, the top ten hold under 12% of the sample.

The sample belongs to a study of blood T cell repertoires in COVID-19 (dated by TCRdb to the early 2020s). Study-wide context: Collaborator samples came from the United States, Italy and Spain and covered acute and convalescent phases of COVID-19. The prospective study material was composed of cDNA or gDNA derived from T cells, B-cell-depleted T cells, or PBMCs. Deeply sampled blood TCRbeta repertoires from subjects exposed to, actively infected with, or recovered from COVID-19 were included in the dataset. A freely available public database, intended as a resource for researchers studying the immune response to SARS-CoV-2, is where the repertoires were released. The samples were drawn from the first 160 participants of the ongoing ImmuneRACE study and from 1,254 subjects provided by 6 global collaborators. A de-identified subject ID, COVID-19 status, age in years and sex were almost always included in the sample metadata. Where available, HLA class I and class II types were taken from metadata supplied by the sample provider and were not determined by assay-based typing.

The research as a whole found: The quantity of clinical and demographic metadata differed by source and by participant and was supplied without curation.

The receptor's source is a woman older than 75 with COVID-19, enrolled during active disease. The chain is encoded by TRBV5-6 joined to TRBJ1-1, with 8 middle bases fitting TRBD1. The sequenced sample consisted of peripheral blood. The CDR3 sequence is CASSLVGDRRGGTEAFF. The DNA sequence follows: TGTGCCAGCAGCTTGGTGGGGGACAGGCGAGGGGGCACTGAAGCTTTCTTT.